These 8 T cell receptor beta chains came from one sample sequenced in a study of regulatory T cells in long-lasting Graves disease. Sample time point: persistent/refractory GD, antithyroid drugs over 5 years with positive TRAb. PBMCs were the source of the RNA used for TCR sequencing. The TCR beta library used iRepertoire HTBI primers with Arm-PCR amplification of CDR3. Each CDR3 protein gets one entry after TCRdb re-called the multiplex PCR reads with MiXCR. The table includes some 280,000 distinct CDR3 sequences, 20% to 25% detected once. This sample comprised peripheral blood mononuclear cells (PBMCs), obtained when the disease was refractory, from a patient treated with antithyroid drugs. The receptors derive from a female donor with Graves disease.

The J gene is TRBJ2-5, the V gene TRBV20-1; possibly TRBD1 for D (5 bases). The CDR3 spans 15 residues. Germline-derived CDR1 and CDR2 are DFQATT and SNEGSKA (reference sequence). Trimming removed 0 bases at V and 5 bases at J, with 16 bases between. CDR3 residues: CSARDRRAGLETQYF. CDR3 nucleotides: TGCAGTGCTAGAGATCGACGAGCAGGGCTGGAGACCCAGTACTTC.

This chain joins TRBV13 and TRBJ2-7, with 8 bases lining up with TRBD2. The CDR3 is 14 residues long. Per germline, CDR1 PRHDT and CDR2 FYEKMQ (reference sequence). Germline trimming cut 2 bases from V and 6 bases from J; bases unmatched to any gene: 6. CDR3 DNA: TGTGCCAGCAGCTTAAGTTTACGGGAGGGCGAGCAGTACTTC. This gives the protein CASSLSLREGEQYF.

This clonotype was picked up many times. CDR3 amino acids: CASSGFGRNEAFF. The CDR3 bases are TGTGCCAGCAGTGGTTTTGGCAGAAATGAAGCTTTCTTT. The genes are TRBV6-1 and TRBJ1-1; D gene uncertain. The CDR3 covers 13 residues. V was cut by 4 bases and J by 7 bases, with 13 bases left in between. Per germline, CDR1 MNHNS and CDR2 SASEGT.

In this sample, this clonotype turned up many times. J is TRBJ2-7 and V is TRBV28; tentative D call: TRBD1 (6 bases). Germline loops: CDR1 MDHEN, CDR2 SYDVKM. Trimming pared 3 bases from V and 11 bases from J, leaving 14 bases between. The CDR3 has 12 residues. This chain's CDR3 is CASSLLQGLKYF. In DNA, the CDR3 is TGTGCCAGCAGTTTGCTACAGGGTTTAAAGTACTTC.

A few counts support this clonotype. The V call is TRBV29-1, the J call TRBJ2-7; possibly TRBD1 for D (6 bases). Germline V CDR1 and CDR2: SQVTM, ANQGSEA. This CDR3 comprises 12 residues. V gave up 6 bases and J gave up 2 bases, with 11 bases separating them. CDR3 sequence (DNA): TGCAGCGTGGAGGACAGTCCCTACGAGCAGTACTTC. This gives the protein CSVEDSPYEQYF.

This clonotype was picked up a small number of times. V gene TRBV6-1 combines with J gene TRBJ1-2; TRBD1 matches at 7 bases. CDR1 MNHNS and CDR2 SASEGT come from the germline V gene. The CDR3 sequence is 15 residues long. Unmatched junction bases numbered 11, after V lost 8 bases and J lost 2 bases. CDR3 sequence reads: CASGHTGTANYGYTF. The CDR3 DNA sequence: TGTGCCAGCGGACATACTGGGACAGCCAACTATGGCTACACCTTC.

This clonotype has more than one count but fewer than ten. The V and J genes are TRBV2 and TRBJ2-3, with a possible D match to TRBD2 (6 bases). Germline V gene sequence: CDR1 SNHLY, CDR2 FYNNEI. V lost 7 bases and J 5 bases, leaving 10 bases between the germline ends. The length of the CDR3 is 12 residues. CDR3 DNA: TGTGCCAGCATTATGGGGGGAGATACGCAGTATTTT. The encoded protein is CASIMGGDTQYF.

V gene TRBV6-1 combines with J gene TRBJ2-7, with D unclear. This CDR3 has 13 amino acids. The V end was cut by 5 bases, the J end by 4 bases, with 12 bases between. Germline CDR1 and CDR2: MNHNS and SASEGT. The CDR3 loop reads CASSPDGLYEQYF. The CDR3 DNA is TGTGCCAGCAGTCCGGACGGTTTGTACGAGCAGTACTTC.